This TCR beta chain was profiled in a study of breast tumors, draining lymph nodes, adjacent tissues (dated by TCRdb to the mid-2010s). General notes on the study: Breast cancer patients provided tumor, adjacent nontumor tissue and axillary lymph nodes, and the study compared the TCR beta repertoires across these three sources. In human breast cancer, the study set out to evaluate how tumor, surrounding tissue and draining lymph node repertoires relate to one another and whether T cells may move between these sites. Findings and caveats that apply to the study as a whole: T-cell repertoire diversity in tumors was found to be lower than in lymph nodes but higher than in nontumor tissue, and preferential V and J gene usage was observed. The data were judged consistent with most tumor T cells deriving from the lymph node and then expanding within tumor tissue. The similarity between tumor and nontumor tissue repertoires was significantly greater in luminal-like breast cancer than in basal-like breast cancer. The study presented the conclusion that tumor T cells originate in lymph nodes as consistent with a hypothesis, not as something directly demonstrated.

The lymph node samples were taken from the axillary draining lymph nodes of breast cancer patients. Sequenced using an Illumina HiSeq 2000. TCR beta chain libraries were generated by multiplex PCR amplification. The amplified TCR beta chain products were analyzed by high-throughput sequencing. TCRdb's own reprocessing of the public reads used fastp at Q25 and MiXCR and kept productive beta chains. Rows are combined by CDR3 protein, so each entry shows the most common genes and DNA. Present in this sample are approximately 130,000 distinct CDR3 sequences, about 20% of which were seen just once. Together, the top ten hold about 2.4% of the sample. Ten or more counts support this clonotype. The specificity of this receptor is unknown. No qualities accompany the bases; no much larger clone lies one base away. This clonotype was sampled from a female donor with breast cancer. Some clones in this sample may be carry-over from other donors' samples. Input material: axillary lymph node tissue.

Here the CDR3 is given as CASSMAGRLTTDTQYF. The DNA sequence follows: TGTGCCAGTAGTATGGCCGGGAGGTTAACCACAGATACGCAGTATTTT. Here the chain combines TRBV19 and TRBJ2-3; TRBD2 agrees with 7 junctional bases. From the germline V gene (reference sequence), CDR1 is LNHDA and CDR2 is SQIVND. At the junction V is shortened by 3 bases and J by 2 bases; bases outside the gene matches: 8. The CDR3 measures 16 amino acids from cysteine to phenylalanine. Only the CDR3 portion is preserved as DNA: 48 bases, with reading frame beginning at the first base.